This entry features one T cell receptor beta chain sequence. The antigen remains unidentified. Clones were sequenced by immunoSEQ multiplex PCR, and TCRdb holds only the in-frame ones, with some missing. The repertoire holds 58,000 or so clones, with roughly nine tenths as singletons. The V gene's germline CDR1 is SEHNR and CDR2 FQNEAQ (reference sequence). CDR3 length equals 14 residues. V shed 4 bases, J shed 1 base, and the junction held 0 bases outside the gene matches. The data belong to a study of OX40 agonist ivuxolimab in advanced cancers. Notes on the study in general: Fewer expanded clones were found on average in CD4+ than in CD8+ T cells.

The sequence came from an adult with an advanced solid tumor such as melanoma, head and neck, liver or kidney cancer. Sequencing was performed on CD4+ or CD8+ T cells sorted from blood, taken in a trial of the OX40 agonist ivuxolimab. The chain links TRBV7-9 to TRBJ2-2, with 7 bases identical to TRBD2. CDR3 sequence (DNA): TGTGCCAGCAGCTCTAGCGGGAACACCGGGGAGCTGTTTTTT. Translated: CASSSSGNTGELFF. Based on the CDR3 plus reference TRBV7-9 and TRBJ2-2, the full variable domain is DTGVSQNPRHKITKRGQNVTFRCDPISEHNRLYWYRQTLGQGPEFLTYFQNEAQLEKSRLLSDRFSAERPKGSFSTLEIQRTEQGDSAMYLCASSSSGNTGELFFGEGSRLTVL.